The next 19 T cell receptor beta chains were all read from a single sample in a study of blood T cells in healthy people across ages. A second PCR, run for roughly 6 to 11 cycles, used a sample-barcoded 5' primer plus a J-beta primer mix. TCRdb passed the 5' RACE reads through MiXCR, listing each CDR3 protein once. The sample holds 540,000 or so distinct CDR3 sequences, around 48% seen once. Material: blood. The receptors here all came from an elderly man in good health.

The V gene is TRBV30, the J gene TRBJ2-4; D unclear. The germline CDR1 and CDR2 sequences are GTSNPN and SVGIG (reference sequence). The CDR3 consists of 14 residues. Trimming cost V 4 bases and J 0 bases, with 10 bases left between them. The CDR3 here is CAWTPGLAKNIQYF. DNA for the CDR3: TGTGCCTGGACTCCGGGTTTAGCCAAAAACATTCAGTACTTC.

The chain links TRBV7-2 to TRBJ1-2; TRBD1 matches 8 bases. CDR3 length: 13 amino acids. The V gene's germline CDR1 is SGHTA and CDR2 FQGNSA. The junction had 7 bases not matched to a gene; V was cut back by 5 bases and J by 8 bases. The CDR3 region is CASSAGGARGYTF. For the CDR3, the DNA is TGTGCCAGCAGCGCAGGGGGCGCGCGCGGCTACACCTTC.

This clonotype was detected many times. The chain joins TRBV12-3 or TRBV12-4 to TRBJ2-4; TRBD2 matches 8 bases. The trim removed 6 bases at V and 0 bases at J, leaving 7 bases unmatched. The CDR3 is made up of 16 amino acids. The CDR3 sequence: CASRLSGGLAKNIQYF. The CDR3 bases are TGTGCCAGCAGACTAAGCGGGGGTCTAGCCAAAAACATTCAGTACTTC.

The genes are TRBV7-9 and TRBJ2-7; TRBD1 matches at 8 bases. Germline V gives CDR1 SEHNR, CDR2 FQNEAQ (reference sequence). The CDR3 sequence is 16 residues long. With V trimmed by 3 bases and J by 2 bases, 9 bases remained unmatched. The CDR3 coding sequence is TGTGCCAGCAGCTTCGGCCGGGACAGGTTAGCCTACGAGCAGTACTTC. Translation gives CASSFGRDRLAYEQYF.

The V gene is TRBV7-2, the J gene TRBJ2-5; TRBD1 aligns across 7 bases. V trimming: 5 bases; J trimming: 11 bases; junction bases outside the gene matches: 14. CDR3 length: 14 amino acids. CDR1 SGHTA and CDR2 FQGNSA come from the germline V gene. CDR3: CASSQRQGNYEQYF. CDR3 DNA sequence: TGTGCCAGCAGCCAGAGACAGGGAAACTATGAGCAGTACTTC. The full variable domain, completed using reference TRBV7-2 and TRBJ2-5, is GAGVSQSPSNKVTEKGKDVELRCDPISGHTALYWYRQSLGQGLEFLIYFQGNSAPDKSGLPSDRFSAERTGGSVSTLTIQRTQQEDSAVYLCASSQRQGNYEQYFGPGTRLLVL.

The rearrangement joins TRBV7-7 to TRBJ2-6; D is uncertain. CDR1 and CDR2 from the germline V gene are SSHAT and FNYEAQ (reference sequence). CDR3 length equals 14 residues. The CDR3 is CATAALSGANVLTF. As DNA, the CDR3 is TGTGCTACTGCGGCTCTCTCTGGGGCCAACGTCCTGACTTTC.

J is TRBJ1-2 and V is TRBV7-2; D uncertain. Germline V gene data show CDR1 as SGHTA and CDR2 as FQGNSA. V was pared by 6 bases and J by 1 base, with 12 bases between. CDR3 length: 14 amino acids. The CDR3 loop reads CASSPQTDNYGYTF. Here the CDR3 DNA reads TGTGCCAGCAGTCCCCAGACCGATAACTATGGCTACACCTTC.

This clonotype was detected only a few times. The chain carries TRBV28 and TRBJ2-7; D possibly corresponds to TRBD1 (5 bases). V gave up 10 bases and J gave up 2 bases, with 18 bases separating them. Per germline, CDR1 MDHEN and CDR2 SYDVKM. This CDR3 region has 14 residues. CDR3 sequence reads: CATTSLRQPYEQYF. In DNA form, the CDR3 reads TGTGCCACTACCTCCCTCCGACAGCCCTACGAGCAGTACTTC.

The sample holds a few counts of this clonotype. The chain recombines TRBV20-1 with TRBJ2-1; the D is unclear. CDR3 length: 13 amino acids. Germline V gene data show CDR1 as DFQATT and CDR2 as SNEGSKA (reference sequence). Between the trimmed V and J ends, which lost 1 base and 12 bases, there was a span of 16 bases. CDR3: CSARAPEVRWQFF. Here the CDR3 DNA reads TGCAGTGCTAGAGCTCCAGAGGTTCGGTGGCAGTTCTTC.

The chain is built from TRBV3-1 and TRBJ2-3, with 8 positions matching TRBD2. Germline lookup yields CDR1 LGHDT and CDR2 YNNKEL (reference sequence). There are 15 residues in the CDR3. V trimming: 2 bases; J trimming: 1 base; junction bases outside the gene matches: 2. In DNA, the CDR3 is TGTGCCAGCAGCCAAAAACTAGCGGGCACAGATACGCAGTATTTT. This translates into CASSQKLAGTDTQYF.

The V gene is TRBV10-3, the J gene TRBJ2-7; TRBD2 agrees at 10 bases. The CDR3 spans 14 residues. CDR1 is ENHRY and CDR2 is SYGVKD in the germline V gene. The junction had 7 bases not matched to a gene; V was cut back by 4 bases and J by 7 bases. CDR3 amino acids: CAISASGGYNEQYF. The CDR3 bases are TGTGCCATCAGTGCTAGCGGGGGATACAATGAGCAGTACTTC.

This sequence joins TRBV6-1 and TRBJ2-7; no clear D gene. The CDR3 is 13 residues long. Germline V gives CDR1 MNHNS, CDR2 SASEGT. V gave up 3 bases and J gave up 2 bases, with 8 bases separating them. CDR3: CASSDGSPYEQYF. As DNA, the CDR3 is TGTGCCAGCAGTGACGGCAGTCCCTACGAGCAGTACTTC.

The J gene is TRBJ2-3, the V gene TRBV12-3 or TRBV12-4; 8 bases are a match to TRBD1. V trimming: 3 bases; J trimming: 4 bases; junction bases outside the gene matches: 6. The CDR3 extends over 15 amino acids. The CDR3 coding sequence is TGTGCCAGCAGTTTTGGGGCAGGGGGCCCAGATACGCAGTATTTT. Protein sequence: CASSFGAGGPDTQYF.

This chain joins TRBV10-3 and TRBJ2-7; D unresolved. Germline assignment: CDR1 ENHRY and CDR2 SYGVKD. This CDR3 has 15 amino acids. V lost 5 bases, J lost 4 bases, and 18 bases lay in between. This CDR3 reads CAISKEESLSYEQYF. CDR3 nucleotides: TGTGCCATCAGTAAGGAAGAGAGCCTGTCATACGAGCAGTACTTC.

As regards this clonotype: Relative to the germline gene, one junction end is altered; a read error may explain this. V gene TRBV7-2 combines with J gene TRBJ1-3; a weak D match, TRBD1 (5 bases). CDR1 is SGHTA, CDR2 FQGNSA, per germline. The CDR3 is 16 residues long. The CDR3: CASSIAGAPSGNTIYF. The CDR3, as DNA: TGTGCCAGCAGCATAGCCGGGGCCCCCTCTGGAAACACCATATATTTT.

A few counts support this clonotype. This chain uses TRBV4-3 with TRBJ2-5, with 8 bases identical to TRBD1. Germline V lookup: CDR1 LGHNA, CDR2 YSLEER. The CDR3 loop spans 17 amino acids. The ends lost 0 bases at V and 1 base at J; junction bases unmatched: 7. The CDR3 reads CASSQERVGQGQETQYF. The CDR3 bases are TGCGCCAGCAGCCAAGAACGTGTAGGACAGGGCCAAGAGACCCAGTACTTC.

The table lists this clonotype with a few counts. The J gene is TRBJ2-1, the V gene TRBV7-2, with a possible D match to TRBD2 (6 bases). This CDR3 is built from 17 residues. Germline CDR1 and CDR2: SGHTA and FQGNSA. The ends were cut back, 2 bases at V and 0 bases at J, with 14 bases in the middle. CDR3 nucleotides: TGTGCCAGCAGCTTAAGAGGCGGGGCGGGCTCCTACAATGAGCAGTTCTTC. Its protein is CASSLRGGAGSYNEQFF.

CDR3 sequence: CASSYWTEKKETQYF. The CDR3 DNA reads as TGCGCCAGCAGCTACTGGACAGAGAAAAAAGAGACCCAGTACTTC. The chain links TRBV5-1 to TRBJ2-5; the D gene is possibly TRBD1 (6 bases). This CDR3 is 15 amino acids long. Trimming pared 3 bases from V and 3 bases from J, leaving 15 bases between. Germline CDR1 reads SGHRS; CDR2 reads YFSETQ.

This clonotype occurred a few times. V and J are TRBV12-3 or TRBV12-4 and TRBJ2-7; no firm D call. V dropped 2 bases and J dropped 8 bases, with 10 bases sitting between them. This CDR3 has 12 amino acids. DNA for the CDR3: TGTGCCAGCAGTTTACTCGGCAGCCAGCAGTACTTC. Translated: CASSLLGSQQYF.